Each of the 5 T cell receptor beta chains below was sequenced from the same sample in a study of blood T cells in healthy people across ages. The use of a sample-barcoded 5' primer and a J-beta primer mix characterized a second PCR of about 7 to 12 cycles. TCRdb re-analysed the 5' RACE reads in MiXCR, keeping a single row per CDR3 protein. The repertoire has about 570,000 distinct CDR3 sequences, 25% to 30% of them found once; the top ten carry under 20%. Sequencing was performed on blood. The receptors derive from a woman between 65 and 79 years old in good health.

The chain links TRBV6-5 to TRBJ2-2; 14 bases fit TRBD2. Germline CDR1 is MNHEY and CDR2 is SVGAGI. V lost 4 bases to trimming and J lost 2 bases; unmatched junction nucleotides: 3. This CDR3 contains 17 residues. The CDR3 loop is CASSWTSGRSNTGELFF. The CDR3 DNA sequence: TGTGCCAGCAGTTGGACTAGCGGGAGGAGTAACACCGGGGAGCTGTTTTTT.

This sequence joins TRBV7-2 and TRBJ2-5, with D perhaps matching TRBD1 or TRBD2 (6 bases each). Trimming removed 11 bases at V and 4 bases at J, with 17 bases between. The CDR3 contains 13 residues. The V gene's germline CDR1 is SGHTA and CDR2 FQGNSA. The CDR3 DNA reads TGTGCCTGTGAGAGGGGGGTTGGAGAGACCCAGTACTTC. It specifies CACERGVGETQYF.

This clonotype turned up a few times. The chain combines TRBV12-5 with TRBJ2-1; 8 bases line up with TRBD1. The germline V gene has CDR1 LGHNT and CDR2 FRNRAP. This CDR3 region has 15 residues. The V segment lost 4 bases and the J segment 3 bases; nucleotides outside the gene matches: 5. The CDR3 region has the DNA TGTGCTAGTGGTTCGCAGACAGGGGACTACAATGAGCAGTTCTTC. It specifies CASGSQTGDYNEQFF. The full variable domain, completed using reference TRBV12-5 and TRBJ2-1, is DARVTQTPRHKVTEMGQEVTMRCQPILGHNTVFWYRQTMMQGLELLAYFRNRAPLDDSGMPKDRFSAEMPDATLATLKIQPSEPRDSAVYFCASGSQTGDYNEQFFGPGTRLTVL.

This clonotype was observed a few times. The chain links TRBV11-1 to TRBJ2-1; 8 bases line up with TRBD1. After removal of 3 bases from V and 1 base from J, the junction contained 2 bases not matched to a gene. CDR1 is SGHAT and CDR2 is FQDESV in the germline V gene (reference sequence). This CDR3 has 15 residues. CDR3 residues: CASSFRGQSYNEQFF. The CDR3 DNA is TGTGCCAGCAGCTTCAGGGGGCAATCCTACAATGAGCAGTTCTTC.

Written as DNA, the CDR3 is TGCAGTGCTAGACGTCCGGGGGGGACTGAGCAGTTCTTC. Amino acid sequence: CSARRPGGTEQFF. V is TRBV20-1 and J is TRBJ2-1, with 8 bases lining up with TRBD2. J lost 9 bases, V lost 2 bases, and 6 bases had no gene match. The germline V gene encodes CDR1 DFQATT and CDR2 SNEGSKA (reference sequence). CDR3 length equals 13 residues.